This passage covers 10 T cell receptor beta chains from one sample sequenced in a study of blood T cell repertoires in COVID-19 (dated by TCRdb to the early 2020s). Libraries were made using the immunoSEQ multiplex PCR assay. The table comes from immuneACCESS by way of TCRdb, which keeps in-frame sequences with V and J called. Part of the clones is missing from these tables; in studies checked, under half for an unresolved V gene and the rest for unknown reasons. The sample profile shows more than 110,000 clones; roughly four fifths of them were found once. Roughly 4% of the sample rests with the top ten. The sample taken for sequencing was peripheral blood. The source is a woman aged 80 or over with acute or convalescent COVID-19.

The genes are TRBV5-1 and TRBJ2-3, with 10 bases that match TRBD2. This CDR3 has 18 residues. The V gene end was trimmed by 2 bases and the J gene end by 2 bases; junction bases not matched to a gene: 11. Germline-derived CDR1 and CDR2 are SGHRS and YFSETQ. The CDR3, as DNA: TGCGCCAGCAGCTTTTACCCTAGCGGGAGCCGTGACACAGATACGCAGTATTTT. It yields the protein CASSFYPSGSRDTDTQYF.

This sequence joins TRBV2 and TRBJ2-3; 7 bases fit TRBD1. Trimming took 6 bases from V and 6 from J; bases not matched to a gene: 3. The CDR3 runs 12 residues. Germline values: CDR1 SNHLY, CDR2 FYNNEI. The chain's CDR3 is CASRVQGDTQYF. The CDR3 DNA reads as TGTGCCAGCAGGGTACAGGGGGATACGCAGTATTTT.

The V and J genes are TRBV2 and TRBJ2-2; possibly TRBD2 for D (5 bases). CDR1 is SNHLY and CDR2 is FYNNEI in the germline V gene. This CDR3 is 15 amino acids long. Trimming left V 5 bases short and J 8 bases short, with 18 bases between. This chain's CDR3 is CASSRETTVTGELFF. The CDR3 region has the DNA TGTGCCAGCAGTAGGGAGACTACAGTGACGGGGGAGCTGTTTTTT.

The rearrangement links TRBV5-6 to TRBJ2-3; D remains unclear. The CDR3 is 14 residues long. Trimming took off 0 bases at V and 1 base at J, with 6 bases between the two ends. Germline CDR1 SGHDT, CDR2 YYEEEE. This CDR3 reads CASSLVSGTDTQYF. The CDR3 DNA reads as TGTGCCAGCAGCTTGGTCTCTGGCACAGATACGCAGTATTTT.

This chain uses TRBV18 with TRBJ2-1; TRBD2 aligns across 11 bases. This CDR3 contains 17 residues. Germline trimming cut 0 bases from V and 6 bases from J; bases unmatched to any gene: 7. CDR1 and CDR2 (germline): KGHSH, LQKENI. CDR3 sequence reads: CASSPPTTSGDFNEQFF. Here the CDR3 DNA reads TGTGCCAGCTCACCACCTACGACTAGCGGGGACTTCAATGAGCAGTTCTTC. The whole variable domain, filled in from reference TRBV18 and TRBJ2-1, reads NAGVMQNPRHLVRRRGQEARLRCSPMKGHSHVYWYRQLPEEGLKFMVYLQKENIIDESGMPKERFSAEFPKEGPSILRIQQVVRGDSAAYFCASSPPTTSGDFNEQFFGPGTRLTVL.

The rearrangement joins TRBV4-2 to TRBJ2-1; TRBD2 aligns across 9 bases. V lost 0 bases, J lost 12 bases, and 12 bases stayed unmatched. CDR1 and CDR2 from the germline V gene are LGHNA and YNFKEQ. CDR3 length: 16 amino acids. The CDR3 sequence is CASSQDQPGSGGRQFF. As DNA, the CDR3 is TGTGCCAGCAGCCAAGATCAGCCGGGTAGCGGGGGAAGGCAGTTCTTC.

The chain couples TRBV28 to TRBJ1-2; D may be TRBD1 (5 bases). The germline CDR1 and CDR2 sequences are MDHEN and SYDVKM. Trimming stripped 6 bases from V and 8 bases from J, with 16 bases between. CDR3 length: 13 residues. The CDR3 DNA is TGTGCCAGCAGGGACACGGGGGACTCGGGCTACACCTTC. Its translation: CASRDTGDSGYTF.

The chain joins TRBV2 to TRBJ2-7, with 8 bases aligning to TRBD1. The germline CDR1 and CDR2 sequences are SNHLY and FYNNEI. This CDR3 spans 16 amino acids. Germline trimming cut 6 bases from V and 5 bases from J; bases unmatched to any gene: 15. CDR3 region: CASSSDFRGREHEQYF. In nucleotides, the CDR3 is TGTGCCAGCAGCTCAGATTTCAGGGGGCGCGAACACGAGCAGTACTTC. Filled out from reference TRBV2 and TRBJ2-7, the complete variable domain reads EPEVTQTPSHQVTQMGQEVILRCVPISNHLYFYWYRQILGQKVEFLVSFYNNEISEKSEIFDDQFSVERPDGSNFTLKIRSTKLEDSAMYFCASSSDFRGREHEQYFGPGTRLTVT.

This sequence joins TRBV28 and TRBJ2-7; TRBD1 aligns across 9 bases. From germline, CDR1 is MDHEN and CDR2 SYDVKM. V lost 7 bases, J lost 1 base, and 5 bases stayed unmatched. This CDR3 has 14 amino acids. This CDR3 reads CASTRTGASYEQYF. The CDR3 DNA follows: TGTGCCAGCACCAGGACAGGGGCGTCCTACGAGCAGTACTTC.

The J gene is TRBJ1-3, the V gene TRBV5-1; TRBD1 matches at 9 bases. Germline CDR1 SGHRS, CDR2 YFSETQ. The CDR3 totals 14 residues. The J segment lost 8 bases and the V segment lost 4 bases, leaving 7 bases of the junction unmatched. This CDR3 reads CASSRMTGGDTIYF. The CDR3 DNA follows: TGCGCCAGCAGCCGAATGACAGGGGGAGACACCATATATTTT. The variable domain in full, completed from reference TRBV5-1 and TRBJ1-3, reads KAGVTQTPRYLIKTRGQQVTLSCSPISGHRSVSWYQQTPGQGLQFLFEYFSETQRNKGNFPGRFSGRQFSNSRSEMNVSTLELGDSALYLCASSRMTGGDTIYFGEGSWLTVV.